This entry is about one T cell receptor beta chain. Its antigen is unidentified. Together with a sample-barcoded 5' primer, a J-beta primer mix was included in a second PCR lasting about 7 to 11 cycles. The authors tagged each cDNA molecule using a template-switch adaptor with 12 random nucleotides. From the 5' RACE reads, TCRdb called clonotypes with MiXCR, one entry per CDR3 protein. The sample has roughly 900,000 distinct CDR3 sequences, 48% seen once; the top ten hold over 10%. The data originate from a study of blood T cells in healthy people across ages. The study's findings and limits: Both naive CD4+ cell counts and diversity were greater in long-lived donors than in aged donors. TCR beta diversity tracked closely with naive T cell percentage. TCR beta diversity per million T cells fell roughly linearly with age.

The CDR3 consists of 14 residues. V shed 0 bases, J shed 5 bases, and the junction held 6 bases outside the gene matches. The germline V gene encodes CDR1 DFQATT and CDR2 SNEGSKA (reference sequence). V and J are TRBV20-1 and TRBJ2-5; TRBD2 matches at 7 bases. Sequencing input: blood. The sequence was collected from a man in his thirties or forties in good health. CDR3 bases: TGCAGTGCTAGAGATGGCGGCGGGGGTGAGACCCAGTACTTC. Its protein product is CSARDGGGGETQYF.